This TCR beta chain appears in the sequencing data of a study of Graves' ophthalmopathy and Graves' hyperthyroidism. RNA served as the template for amplifying TCR beta CDR3 regions. Amplification began with first-round RT-PCR using HTBI primers, then second-round multiplex PCR was performed. In TCRdb, the multiplex PCR reads were re-called with MiXCR into one record per CDR3 protein. The sample lists about 400,000 distinct CDR3 sequences; 15% to 17% were seen once. From fresh peripheral blood, 10 ml in volume, the PBMCs were obtained. From germline, CDR1 is SGHAT and CDR2 FQNNGV. This CDR3 has 14 residues. Trimming cost V 5 bases and J 3 bases, with 13 bases left between them.

Sequenced input: peripheral blood. The rearrangement links TRBV11-2 to TRBJ2-5; TRBD1 might be the D (6 bases). The sequence was collected from a woman aged 18-30 years with stable Graves' hyperthyroidism. CDR3 DNA: TGTGCCAGCAGCCCGAACTACAGGGAAGAGACCCAGTACTTC. This encodes CASSPNYREETQYF.